The next 22 T cell receptor beta chains were all read from a single sample in a study of OX40 agonist ivuxolimab in advanced cancers. Clones were sequenced by immunoSEQ multiplex PCR, and TCRdb holds only the in-frame ones, with some missing. The sample carries 150,000 to 190,000 clones, roughly 94% recorded once. The sample here was CD4+ or CD8+ T cells sorted from blood, taken in a trial of the OX40 agonist ivuxolimab. The receptors were gathered from an adult with an advanced solid tumor such as melanoma, head and neck, liver or kidney cancer.

The rearrangement links TRBV28 to TRBJ1-4; D gene unclear. CDR1 MDHEN and CDR2 SYDVKM come from the germline V gene. The CDR3 spans 15 residues. The V end lost 0 bases, the J end lost 7 bases, and 12 bases lay between the germline ends. In DNA form, the CDR3 reads TGTGCCAGCAGTTTATGGAACATAATAGGTGAAAAACTGTTTTTT. Amino acids: CASSLWNIIGEKLFF. The complete variable domain, with remaining parts taken from reference TRBV28 and TRBJ1-4, reads DVKVTQSSRYLVKRTGEKVFLECVQDMDHENMFWYRQDPGLGLRLIYFSYDVKMKEKGDIPEGYSVSREKKERFSLILESASTNQTSMYLCASSLWNIIGEKLFFGSGTQLSVL.

V is TRBV30 and J is TRBJ2-7, with D possibly TRBD2 on 6 matching bases. This CDR3 contains 12 residues. V lost 3 bases and J lost 3, with 9 bases in between. Germline CDR1 is GTSNPN and CDR2 is SVGIG (reference sequence). The CDR3 coding sequence is TGTGCCTGGAGCCGACTAGGCTACGAGCAGTACTTC. Its translation is CAWSRLGYEQYF.

The J gene is TRBJ1-2, the V gene TRBV28, with TRBD1 matching over 12 bases. V trimming: 4 bases; J trimming: 8 bases; junction bases outside the gene matches: 5. This CDR3 has 14 residues. Per the germline V gene, CDR1 is MDHEN and CDR2 is SYDVKM. CDR3 DNA: TGTGCCAGCAGTTCGGGACAGGGGGCTCGGGGCTACACCTTC. Translating it yields CASSSGQGARGYTF.

On this clone: The junction departs from the called germline gene at one end, perhaps through a read error. V gene TRBV7-9 combines with J gene TRBJ2-7; D is perhaps TRBD2 (5 bases). Germline values: CDR1 SEHNR, CDR2 FQNEAQ (reference sequence). CDR3 length: 18 amino acids. CDR3 in amino acids: CASSRNRPIRGVGYGQYF. As DNA, the CDR3 is TGTGCCAGCAGCCGAAATCGCCCCATCCGGGGAGTTGGGTACGGGCAGTACTTC.

The V and J genes are TRBV4-3 and TRBJ2-5, with 9 positions matching TRBD2. The CDR3 contains 16 residues. V lost 2 bases and J lost 4; bases outside the gene matches: 8. CDR1 is LGHNA and CDR2 is YSLEER in the germline V gene. The CDR3 DNA is TGCGCCAGCAGCCAATTGGCGGGGGGGCCCGGAGAGACCCAGTACTTC. Its translation: CASSQLAGGPGETQYF.

The rearrangement joins TRBV5-4 to TRBJ1-2; D remains unclear. Germline assignment: CDR1 SGHNT and CDR2 YYREEE (reference sequence). Trimming shortened V by 1 base and J by 4 bases, and 17 bases separated the two germline ends. The CDR3 length is 16 residues. The CDR3 here is CASSLNGQKNLYGYTF. DNA for the CDR3: TGTGCCAGCAGCTTGAATGGGCAGAAAAACCTCTATGGCTACACCTTC.

This chain links TRBV6-5 with TRBJ2-3, with unresolved D. The V gene lost 2 bases and the J gene lost 2 bases, with 5 bases spanning the gap. Germline V gene lookup returns CDR1 MNHEY and CDR2 SVGAGI. The CDR3 contains 13 residues. CDR3 nucleotides: TGTGCCAGCAGTTACAAGGTCACAGATACGCAGTATTTT. Encoded protein: CASSYKVTDTQYF.

The CDR3: CAISGAPQTSYGYTF. The CDR3 DNA is TGTGCCATCAGTGGGGCCCCACAAACTTCCTATGGCTACACCTTC. The chain combines TRBV10-3 with TRBJ1-2; D uncertain. The CDR3 runs 15 residues. In germline, CDR1 is ENHRY, CDR2 SYGVKD. Trimming stripped 4 bases from V and 4 bases from J, with 16 bases between.

The rearrangement uses TRBV2 and TRBJ1-5; D unclear. Germline loops: CDR1 SNHLY, CDR2 FYNNEI. The CDR3 totals 17 residues. Trimming pared 2 bases from V and 0 bases from J, leaving 14 bases between. Here the CDR3 reads CASSEKVGSISNQPQHF. The CDR3 nucleotides read TGTGCCAGCAGTGAAAAGGTGGGCAGTATTAGCAATCAGCCCCAGCATTTT.

This chain joins TRBV18 and TRBJ1-5, with D maybe TRBD1 (6 bases). Germline CDR1 reads KGHSH; CDR2 reads LQKENI. Trimming took off 2 bases at V and 3 bases at J, with 14 bases between the two ends. The CDR3 runs to 16 residues. The CDR3 region has the DNA TGTGCCAGCTCACCAGAGGGACACCTCAACAATCAGCCCCAGCATTTT. Translation: CASSPEGHLNNQPQHF.

The CDR3 is CASSSQTGGEETQYF. Here the CDR3 DNA reads TGTGCCAGCAGCTCCCAGACAGGGGGGGAAGAGACCCAGTACTTC. This chain connects TRBV7-9 to TRBJ2-5; TRBD1 aligns across 9 bases. The germline gives CDR1 SEHNR, CDR2 FQNEAQ (reference sequence). The ends lost 4 bases at V and 3 bases at J; junction bases unmatched: 6. The CDR3 has 15 residues.

The chain carries TRBV6-5 and TRBJ2-7; possible D gene TRBD1, 5 bases. V lost 6 bases, J lost 0 bases, and 9 bases lay in between. Germline V gives CDR1 MNHEY, CDR2 SVGAGI. CDR3 length: 13 residues. As DNA, the CDR3 is TGTGCCAGCAGGATGGGGCCCTCCTACGAGCAGTACTTC. Residues: CASRMGPSYEQYF.

The rearrangement joins TRBV4-2 to TRBJ2-7, with D unresolved. The length of the CDR3 is 14 residues. V lost 4 bases, J lost 6 bases, and 16 bases lay in between. CDR1 LGHNA and CDR2 YNFKEQ come from the germline V gene. This CDR3 reads CASSPSESSPEQYF. Here the CDR3 DNA reads TGTGCCAGCAGCCCCTCAGAGTCCTCGCCCGAGCAGTACTTC.

This clone was picked up a small number of times. The genes are TRBV6-6 and TRBJ1-5; D is perhaps TRBD1 (5 bases). Per the germline V gene, CDR1 is MNHNY and CDR2 is SVGAGI (reference sequence). The CDR3 extends over 14 amino acids. V lost 10 bases and J lost 2, with 15 bases in between. CDR3 DNA sequence: TGTGCCATCTCCCGGCAGGGAGGCAATCAGCCCCAGCATTTT. It encodes CAISRQGGNQPQHF.

The V call is TRBV5-4, the J call TRBJ2-2, with a tentative D call TRBD2 (5 bases). V lost 5 bases to trimming and J lost 2 bases, with 16 bases between them. The CDR3 sequence is 16 residues long. Germline V gene data show CDR1 as SGHNT and CDR2 as YYREEE (reference sequence). The CDR3 sequence: CASSPRGSTNTGELFF. The CDR3 DNA follows: TGTGCCAGCAGTCCCCGGGGTAGCACTAACACCGGGGAGCTGTTTTTT.

V and J are TRBV5-4 and TRBJ1-1; D not resolved. This CDR3 contains 13 residues. Germline V gives CDR1 SGHNT, CDR2 YYREEE (reference sequence). V was shortened by 0 bases and J by 10 bases, with 13 bases between the two germline ends. CDR3 nucleotide sequence: TGTGCCAGCAGCTTGGCCCTGAGGGATACAGCTTTCTTT. Amino acids: CASSLALRDTAFF. The full variable domain, rest sourced from reference TRBV5-4 and TRBJ1-1, is ETGVTQSPTHLIKTRGQQVTLRCSSQSGHNTVSWYQQALGQGPQFIFQYYREEENGRGNFPPRFSGLQFPNYSSELNVNALELDDSALYLCASSLALRDTAFFGQGTRLTVV.

The V call is TRBV29-1, the J call TRBJ1-4; unclear D gene. Trimming stripped 6 bases from V and 8 bases from J, with 7 bases between. Germline CDR1 reads SQVTM; CDR2 reads ANQGSEA. The CDR3 consists of 10 residues. Here the CDR3 reads CSVREEKLFF. The DNA of the CDR3 is TGCAGCGTGAGGGAGGAAAAACTGTTTTTT.

This clone is a singleton in its sample. V is TRBV6-5 and J is TRBJ2-5; 11 bases fit TRBD1. The end of the DNA aligns better with TRBJ2-7, so the J call may be wrong. The CDR3 length is 15 residues. Looked up from germline, CDR1 is MNHEY and CDR2 is SVGAGI. The CDR3 spells CASSFWTGGGYEQYF. The CDR3 DNA sequence: TGTGCCAGCAGTTTTTGGACAGGGGGCGGTTACGAGCAGTACTTC.

The chain carries TRBV28 and TRBJ1-2; perhaps TRBD1 as D (5 bases). Germline V gene lookup returns CDR1 MDHEN and CDR2 SYDVKM. The V and J ends lost 6 bases and 2 bases respectively, with 7 bases between them. CDR3 length: 12 amino acids. CDR3 in DNA: TGTGCCAGCAGGGACATAAACTATGGCTACACCTTC. Translated, it gives CASRDINYGYTF.

The V and J genes are TRBV4-1 and TRBJ1-5; D possibly corresponds to TRBD1 (6 bases). Germline V gives CDR1 MGHRA, CDR2 YSYEKL. CDR3 length: 14 amino acids. Trimming pared 6 bases from V and 3 bases from J, leaving 12 bases between. The CDR3 sequence: CASSRDIANQPQHF. CDR3 nucleotides: TGCGCCAGCAGTCGGGACATAGCCAATCAGCCCCAGCATTTT.

V is TRBV5-1 and J is TRBJ1-4, with no clear D. The CDR3 covers 13 residues. V gave up 5 bases and J gave up 0 bases, with 5 bases separating them. Germline CDR1 and CDR2: SGHRS and YFSETQ. CDR3 region: CASSSPTNEKLFF. The CDR3 bases are TGCGCCAGCAGTTCCCCAACTAATGAAAAACTGTTTTTT.

This chain joins TRBV5-8 and TRBJ1-5; D not resolved. Looked up from germline, CDR1 is SGHTS and CDR2 is YDEGEE. The ends were cut back, 0 bases at V and 4 bases at J, with 11 bases in the middle. CDR3 length equals 15 residues. CDR3: CASSLEGRLNQPQHF. The CDR3 DNA sequence: TGTGCCAGCAGCTTGGAAGGACGGTTAAATCAGCCCCAGCATTTT.